The 28 T cell receptor beta chains presented below share a single source sample, sequenced in a study of T cell changes during pregnancy in multiple sclerosis. TCRdb's table, derived via immunoSEQ multiplex PCR, lists solely in-frame clones and lacks some. The sample carries 80,000 or so clones, 92% recorded once. The sequences come from peripheral blood, collected before pregnancy. These receptors all stem from a female donor with multiple sclerosis, enrolled in a pregnancy study.

This clone came up once. The V call is TRBV13, the J call TRBJ2-6; TRBD1 matches 7 bases. V gave up 6 bases and J gave up 2 bases; unmatched junction bases: 4. The V gene's germline CDR1 is PRHDT and CDR2 FYEKMQ (reference sequence). The CDR3 extends over 15 amino acids. The CDR3 is CASSSTGAGANVLTF. In nucleotides, the CDR3 is TGTGCCAGCAGTTCAACAGGGGCTGGGGCCAACGTCCTGACTTTC.

J is TRBJ1-4 and V is TRBV2; 11 bases fit TRBD1. Germline loops: CDR1 SNHLY, CDR2 FYNNEI. The CDR3 runs to 13 residues. J lost 8 bases, V lost 8 bases, and 4 bases had no gene match. CDR3 residues: CASLDRGREKLFF. The CDR3 region has the DNA TGTGCCAGCTTGGACAGGGGGCGAGAAAAACTGTTTTTT.

The chain combines TRBV29-1 with TRBJ2-7; 10 bases line up with TRBD2. V was clipped by 5 bases and J by 7 bases; unmatched bases: 11. The CDR3 spans 14 residues. The germline V gene has CDR1 SQVTM and CDR2 ANQGSEA. For the CDR3, the DNA is TGCAGCGTTCGAGAGAGCGGGGGGGCAGGAGAGCAGTACTTC. Translating gives CSVRESGGAGEQYF.

The chain uses TRBV27 and TRBJ2-7, with D possibly being TRBD1 (5 bases). The CDR3 extends over 15 amino acids. V was trimmed by 3 bases and J by 0 bases, leaving 12 bases between them. The V gene's germline CDR1 is MNHEY and CDR2 SMNVEV (reference sequence). DNA of the CDR3: TGTGCCAGCAGTTTCAGGGCCCTCAGCTCCTACGAGCAGTACTTC. Translated, it gives CASSFRALSSYEQYF.

V is TRBV5-1 and J is TRBJ2-5, with D unresolved. Trimming left V 6 bases short and J 0 bases short, with 12 bases between. The V gene's germline CDR1 is SGHRS and CDR2 YFSETQ. CDR3 length: 14 residues. The CDR3 bases are TGCGCCAGCACCACCCCCCGCGACCAAGAGACCCAGTACTTC. Its translation: CASTTPRDQETQYF.

V gene TRBV29-1 combines with J gene TRBJ1-1; D is possibly TRBD1 (6 bases). This CDR3 is built from 12 residues. Germline assignment: CDR1 SQVTM and CDR2 ANQGSEA. Trimming removed 3 bases from V and 4 bases from J, with 9 bases in between. The CDR3 spells CSVDRGITEAFF. The CDR3 bases are TGCAGCGTTGACAGGGGTATCACTGAAGCTTTCTTT.

As DNA, the CDR3 is TGTGCCAGCAGTTGGACTAGCGGTAACCCAGATACGCAGTATTTT. Its translation: CASSWTSGNPDTQYF. V gene TRBV6-6 combines with J gene TRBJ2-3, with 10 bases identical to TRBD2. Trimming took 4 bases from V and 4 from J; bases not matched to a gene: 5. The germline CDR1 and CDR2 sequences are MNHNY and SVGAGI (reference sequence). The CDR3 runs to 15 residues.

The chain uses TRBV5-1 and TRBJ2-3, with 10 bases matching TRBD1. Germline V lookup: CDR1 SGHRS, CDR2 YFSETQ. The V and J ends lost 4 bases and 5 bases, in that order; junction bases with no gene match: 4. The CDR3 sequence is 14 residues long. In nucleotides, the CDR3 is TGCGCCAGCAGCCCCCGGGACAGGGGAGATACGCAGTATTTT. It codes for CASSPRDRGDTQYF.

The chain combines TRBV11-2 with TRBJ2-2; D is possibly TRBD1 (5 bases). CDR1 SGHAT and CDR2 FQNNGV come from the germline V gene. CDR3 length: 16 residues. The ends were cut back, 6 bases at V and 5 bases at J, with 19 bases in the middle. CDR3 sequence: CASRGLGQGLTGELFF. In DNA form, the CDR3 reads TGTGCCAGCAGGGGTCTCGGTCAGGGTTTGACCGGGGAGCTGTTTTTT.

The V call is TRBV6-6, the J call TRBJ2-7; possible D gene TRBD2, 6 bases. The germline V gene encodes CDR1 MNHNY and CDR2 SVGAGI (reference sequence). This CDR3 has 13 residues. Trimming shortened V by 7 bases and J by 2 bases, and 12 bases separated the two germline ends. CDR3 sequence: CASKAREAYEQYF. The CDR3 DNA follows: TGTGCCAGCAAGGCCAGGGAGGCCTACGAGCAGTACTTC.

This chain joins TRBV25-1 and TRBJ1-6; D is uncertain. The V gene lost 2 bases and the J gene lost 5 bases, with 10 bases spanning the gap. The CDR3 sequence is 15 residues long. CDR1 and CDR2 from the germline V gene are MGHDK and SYGVNS. The CDR3 sequence is CASSELKADNSPLHF. In nucleotides, the CDR3 is TGTGCCAGCAGTGAACTGAAAGCCGATAATTCACCCCTCCACTTT.

The chain joins TRBV2 to TRBJ2-5, with 7 positions matching TRBD1. The CDR3 is made up of 15 amino acids. Germline CDR1 and CDR2: SNHLY and FYNNEI. Trimming at V came to 8 bases and at J to 2 bases, leaving 11 bases not matched to a gene. CDR3 in amino acids: CASRGHRDRQETQYF. DNA of the CDR3: TGTGCCAGCCGGGGCCACCGGGACAGACAAGAGACCCAGTACTTC.

V usage is TRBV7-9 and J usage is TRBJ1-2; unclear D gene. There are 13 residues in the CDR3. Looked up from germline, CDR1 is SEHNR and CDR2 is FQNEAQ (reference sequence). V was trimmed by 0 bases and J by 5 bases, leaving 7 bases between them. As DNA, the CDR3 is TGTGCCAGCAGCTTAGCCGCGGATTATGGCTACACCTTC. It yields the protein CASSLAADYGYTF.

The rearrangement links TRBV5-6 to TRBJ2-5, with 7 bases that match TRBD1. Germline CDR1 reads SGHDT; CDR2 reads YYEEEE. With 3 bases clipped from V and 5 bases from J, the junction kept 7 bases outside the gene matches. CDR3 length: 14 residues. The CDR3 DNA is TGTGCCAGCAGCTCGACAGGGATGGTTGAGACCCAGTACTTC. Its translation is CASSSTGMVETQYF. Drawing the rest from reference TRBV5-6 and TRBJ2-5, the complete variable domain is DAGVTQSPTHLIKTRGQQVTLRCSPKSGHDTVSWYQQALGQGPQFIFQYYEEEERQRGNFPDRFSGHQFPNYSSELNVNALLLGDSALYLCASSSTGMVETQYFGPGTRLLVL.

The chain employs TRBV25-1 and TRBJ2-7; 7 bases map to TRBD2. The CDR3 consists of 12 residues. Trimming removed 2 bases from V and 7 bases from J; junction bases left unmatched: 2. Germline V CDR1 and CDR2: MGHDK, SYGVNS. The CDR3 region has the DNA TGTGCCAGCAGTGAAGGGAGGGTTGAGCAGTACTTC. Its translation: CASSEGRVEQYF.

V usage is TRBV27 and J usage is TRBJ1-6; unclear D gene. Germline CDR1 is MNHEY and CDR2 is SMNVEV (reference sequence). There are 19 residues in the CDR3. Trimming shortened V by 4 bases and J by 2 bases, and 21 bases separated the two germline ends. The CDR3 coding sequence is TGTGCCAGCAGTTCGTCCCGGGTCCGATTAGGAACCTATAATTCACCCCTCCACTTT. This encodes CASSSSRVRLGTYNSPLHF.

The chain recombines TRBV6-1 with TRBJ2-5; a possible D gene is TRBD2 (6 bases). V lost 2 bases to trimming and J lost 1 base, with 14 bases between them. The CDR3 is 16 amino acids. CDR1 and CDR2 (germline): MNHNS, SASEGT. CDR3 residues: CASSERGVPPQETQYF. The CDR3, as DNA: TGTGCCAGCAGTGAACGCGGGGTTCCCCCCCAAGAGACCCAGTACTTC.

This chain connects TRBV7-9 to TRBJ2-2, with D uncertain. Germline CDR1 reads SEHNR; CDR2 reads FQNEAQ (reference sequence). CDR3 length equals 13 residues. Trimming cost V 5 bases and J 6 bases, with 10 bases left between them. The CDR3 here is CASSVEVPGELFF. Written as DNA, the CDR3 is TGTGCCAGCAGCGTTGAGGTACCCGGGGAGCTGTTTTTT.

V usage is TRBV10-3 and J usage is TRBJ1-5; 7 bases line up with TRBD1. The germline V gene encodes CDR1 ENHRY and CDR2 SYGVKD. This CDR3 region has 14 residues. V lost 8 bases and J lost 0; bases outside the gene matches: 4. The CDR3 sequence: CAIWDSNSNQPQHF. The CDR3 nucleotides read TGTGCCATCTGGGACAGCAATAGCAATCAGCCCCAGCATTTT.

This clone was recorded once. The chain employs TRBV6-6 and TRBJ2-7; perhaps TRBD1 as D (7 bases). This CDR3 is 14 amino acids long. Germline V gene data show CDR1 as MNHNY and CDR2 as SVGAGI (reference sequence). Trimming pared 6 bases from V and 2 bases from J, leaving 14 bases between. The chain's CDR3 is CASSTQGGPYEQYF. DNA of the CDR3: TGTGCCAGCAGCACCCAGGGGGGCCCCTACGAGCAGTACTTC.

The chain joins TRBV6-1 to TRBJ1-4; TRBD1 matches at 10 bases. The length of the CDR3 is 13 residues. Germline V gene sequence: CDR1 MNHNS, CDR2 SASEGT. J gave up 6 bases and V 6 bases, and 1 base lay outside the gene matches. In nucleotides, the CDR3 is TGTGCCAGCAGCGGACAGGGGGATGAAAAACTGTTTTTT. Translating it yields CASSGQGDEKLFF.

This clone has a handful of counts. V and J are TRBV29-1 and TRBJ1-1; D ambiguous. V lost 4 bases, J lost 11 bases, and 8 bases lay in between. In germline, CDR1 is SQVTM, CDR2 ANQGSEA. The CDR3 has 9 residues. The CDR3 coding sequence is TGCAGCGTTGGACCCGGGGCTTTCTTT. This gives the protein CSVGPGAFF.

The chain couples TRBV4-1 to TRBJ1-5; no clear D. The CDR3 loop spans 14 amino acids. Per the germline V gene, CDR1 is MGHRA and CDR2 is YSYEKL. The V and J ends lost 4 bases and 8 bases respectively, with 15 bases between them. The CDR3 coding sequence is TGCGCCAGCAGCCCTATCTTCGGCAGCGAGCCCCAGCATTTT. It is translated as CASSPIFGSEPQHF.

V and J are TRBV9 and TRBJ1-3; tentative D call: TRBD1 (6 bases). This CDR3 region has 16 residues. CDR1 and CDR2 from the germline V gene are SGDLS and YYNGEE. Trimming removed 3 bases at V and 2 bases at J, with 15 bases between. In nucleotides, the CDR3 is TGTGCCAGCAGCGCAGGAACAGGGTTGGCTGGAAACACCATATATTTT. Translating gives CASSAGTGLAGNTIYF.

The gene calls are TRBV2 and TRBJ1-4; D is unclear. The V and J ends lost 5 bases and 3 bases respectively, with 10 bases between them. The CDR3 is 14 residues long. Per the germline V gene, CDR1 is SNHLY and CDR2 is FYNNEI. The CDR3 region has the DNA TGTGCCAGCAGTCCACCGGCGGCTAATGAAAAACTGTTTTTT. This codes for CASSPPAANEKLFF.

This rearrangement joins TRBV9 to TRBJ2-1; no firm D call. V was pared by 0 bases and J by 1 base, with 2 bases between. The CDR3 extends over 13 amino acids. Germline loops: CDR1 SGDLS, CDR2 YYNGEE. CDR3 bases: TGTGCCAGCAGCGTAGCATCCTACAATGAGCAGTTCTTC. Translated: CASSVASYNEQFF. Supplemented by reference TRBV9 and TRBJ2-1, the full variable domain reads DSGVTQTPKHLITATGQRVTLRCSPRSGDLSVYWYQQSLDQGLQFLIQYYNGEERAKGNILERFSAQQFPDLHSELNLSSLELGDSALYFCASSVASYNEQFFGPGTRLTVL.

The chain combines TRBV7-3 with TRBJ2-2; 14 bases map to TRBD2. CDR3 length: 16 amino acids. V shed 3 bases and J 7 bases; nucleotides not matched to a gene: 4. Germline V gives CDR1 SGHTA, CDR2 FQGTGA. The CDR3 loop reads CASSLTSGGAGGELFF. CDR3 coding DNA: TGTGCCAGCAGCTTGACTAGCGGGGGGGCTGGCGGGGAGCTGTTTTTT.

Remarks on this clone: Within the sample, other DNA sequences also encode this same CDR3. The rearrangement uses TRBV1 and TRBJ2-1; TRBD2 is the table's D call and was not checked against the DNA. TRBV1 is flagged as a pseudogene. CDR3 size: 15 residues. CDR3 sequence (DNA): TGTACCAGCAGCCAAGTACACTCAGCGACTAATGAGCAGTTCTTC. Residues: CTSSQVHSATNEQFF.